This TCR beta chain comes out of a study of T cell repertoires in cytomegalovirus infection. Study-wide context: CMV infection plus the matching HLA type was flagged by public TCR beta signatures. General study results and limits: CMV-specific TCR beta clonotypes restricted by HLA-C were the ones dominating the ex vivo response.

A single record per CDR3 protein comes from TCRdb applying MiXCR to the reads. This table has under 250,000 distinct CDR3 sequences, around 6.4% appearing once. At least ten counts were recorded for this clonotype. The antigen remains undetermined. The CDR3 totals 14 residues. After removal of 2 bases from V and 9 bases from J, the junction contained 3 bases not matched to a gene. Germline V CDR1 and CDR2: SGHVS, FQNEAQ. Sequencing was performed on PBMCs. The TCR sequence derives from a human donor in good health (CMV status not recorded). Some clones in this sample may be carry-over from other donors' samples. The J gene is TRBJ2-1, the V gene TRBV7-8; 11 positions match TRBD1. CDR3 DNA sequence: TGTGCCAGCAGCTTAAGGGACAGGGGGAGTGAGCAGTTCTTC. It yields the protein CASSLRDRGSEQFF. The variable domain in full, completed from reference TRBV7-8 and TRBJ2-1, reads GAGVSQSPRYKVAKRGQDVALRCDPISGHVSLFWYQQALGQGPEFLTYFQNEAQLDKSGLPSDRFFAERPEGSVSTLKIQRTQQEDSAVYLCASSLRDRGSEQFFGPGTRLTVL.